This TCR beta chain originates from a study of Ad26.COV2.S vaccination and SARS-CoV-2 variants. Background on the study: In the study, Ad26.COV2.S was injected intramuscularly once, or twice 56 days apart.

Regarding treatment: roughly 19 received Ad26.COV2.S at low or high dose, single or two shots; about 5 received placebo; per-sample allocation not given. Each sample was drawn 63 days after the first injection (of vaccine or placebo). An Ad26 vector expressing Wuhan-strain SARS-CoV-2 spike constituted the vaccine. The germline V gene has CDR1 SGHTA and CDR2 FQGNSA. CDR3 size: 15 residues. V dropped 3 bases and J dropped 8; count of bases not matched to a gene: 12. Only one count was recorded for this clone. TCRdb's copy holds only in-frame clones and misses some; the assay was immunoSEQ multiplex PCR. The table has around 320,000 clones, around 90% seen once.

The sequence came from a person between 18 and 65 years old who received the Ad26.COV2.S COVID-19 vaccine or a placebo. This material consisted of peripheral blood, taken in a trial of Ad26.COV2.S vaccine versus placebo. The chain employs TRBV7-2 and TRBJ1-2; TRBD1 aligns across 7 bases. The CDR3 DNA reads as TGTGCCAGCAGCTTGGAGACAGGGTCTTTTGAAGGCTACACCTTC. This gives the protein CASSLETGSFEGYTF.